Following are 20 T cell receptor beta chains from one sample sequenced in a study of blood T cell repertoires in COVID-19 (dated by TCRdb to 2020 to 2022). The method behind the library was the immunoSEQ multiplex PCR assay. The source is immuneACCESS, and TCRdb retained only in-frame sequences with V and J called. Part of the clones is not carried over; for the studies checked, unresolved V genes explain less than half of this, and the remainder is unexplained. This sample holds under 200,000 clones; around 72% were observed only once. 3% of the sample is in the top ten clones. The source material was peripheral blood. The origin of the receptors is an elderly woman with acute or convalescent COVID-19.

This clone was counted only a few times. This chain connects TRBV19 to TRBJ1-3; D gene ambiguous. There are 14 residues in the CDR3. The V end lost 7 bases, the J end lost 4 bases, and 14 bases lay between the germline ends. Germline CDR1 reads LNHDA; CDR2 reads SQIVND (reference sequence). The CDR3 reads CASTSVGSGNTIYF. The DNA for the CDR3 is TGTGCCAGTACCTCAGTGGGCTCCGGAAACACCATATATTTT.

The V and J genes are TRBV7-9 and TRBJ2-5, with 7 bases lining up with TRBD1. J lost 1 base, V lost 5 bases, and 4 bases had no gene match. The CDR3 has 14 residues. Germline-derived CDR1 and CDR2 are SEHNR and FQNEAQ (reference sequence). CDR3 sequence: CASSPRDSQETQYF. The CDR3 region has the DNA TGTGCCAGCAGCCCAAGGGACAGCCAAGAGACCCAGTACTTC.

The chain employs TRBV29-1 and TRBJ2-1; 12 bases line up with TRBD2. Losses at the gene ends were 5 bases for V and 6 bases for J; bases not matched to a gene: 11. There are 16 residues in the CDR3. The germline gives CDR1 SQVTM, CDR2 ANQGSEA. The CDR3 loop reads CSVPRRLAGVGNEQFF. The CDR3 bases are TGCAGCGTTCCCCGAAGACTAGCGGGAGTTGGCAATGAGCAGTTCTTC.

With respect to this clone: One junction end disagrees with the germline gene, perhaps due to a read error. CDR3 amino acids: CAGRGAVNTEAFF. The CDR3 DNA follows: TGTGCCGGCAGGGGGGCCGTGAACACTGAAGCTTTCTTT. The chain employs TRBV6-5 and TRBJ1-1; 7 bases are shared with TRBD1. The CDR3 spans 13 residues. Germline V gene data show CDR1 as MNHEY and CDR2 as SVGAGI.

The chain employs TRBV2 and TRBJ1-1; D is uncertain. Germline CDR1 reads SNHLY; CDR2 reads FYNNEI. Trimming pared 6 bases from V and 2 bases from J, leaving 16 bases between. The length of the CDR3 is 15 residues. This CDR3 is CASRLQPTTNTEAFF. Here the CDR3 DNA reads TGTGCCAGCAGGCTCCAACCGACGACAAACACTGAAGCTTTCTTT.

This clone turned up a few times. The CDR3 DNA is TGTGCCAGCTCACCCTTTCGGGACTCCTACGAGCAGTACTTC. Translating it yields CASSPFRDSYEQYF. The chain couples TRBV18 to TRBJ2-7, with D perhaps TRBD2 (5 bases). The CDR3 has 14 amino acids. Trimming removed 3 bases at V and 0 bases at J, with 9 bases between. Looked up from germline, CDR1 is KGHSH and CDR2 is LQKENI.

This clone was seen ten or more times. The CDR3 loop reads CASSSGQGEQYF. For the CDR3, the DNA is TGTGCCAGCAGCTCAGGACAGGGGGAGCAGTACTTC. The chain employs TRBV7-8 and TRBJ2-7; 9 bases line up with TRBD1. Germline-derived CDR1 and CDR2 are SGHVS and FQNEAQ. V shed 4 bases and J 7 bases; nucleotides not matched to a gene: 2. This CDR3 spans 12 amino acids.

This clone was seen only a few times. The gene calls are TRBV25-1 and TRBJ1-4; TRBD1 agrees at 7 bases. Germline CDR1 reads MGHDK; CDR2 reads SYGVNS. The CDR3 runs to 14 residues. J gave up 6 bases and V 6 bases, and 7 bases lay outside the gene matches. The CDR3 sequence: CASRSGQIHEKLFF. CDR3 DNA: TGTGCCAGCAGATCGGGACAGATACATGAAAAACTGTTTTTT.

V usage is TRBV4-3 and J usage is TRBJ2-2; 9 positions match TRBD2. Trimming removed 2 bases from V and 3 bases from J; junction bases left unmatched: 4. The CDR3 covers 16 residues. Germline V gene data show CDR1 as LGHNA and CDR2 as YSLEER. The CDR3 DNA sequence: TGCGCCAGCAGCCAATTAGCGGGGGTTTACACCGGGGAGCTGTTTTTT. Protein sequence: CASSQLAGVYTGELFF.

This chain connects TRBV3-1 (or the pseudogene TRBV3-2) to TRBJ2-1; TRBD1 aligns across 8 bases. The CDR3 covers 15 residues. Germline assignment: CDR1 LGHDT and CDR2 YNNKEL (reference sequence). After removal of 1 base from V and 6 bases from J, the junction contained 5 bases not matched to a gene. The CDR3 loop reads CASSQGTGPGNEQFF. CDR3 DNA: TGTGCCAGCAGCCAAGGGACAGGGCCGGGCAATGAGCAGTTCTTC.

This chain joins TRBV5-1 and TRBJ2-2, with D tentatively TRBD1 (6 bases). Germline CDR1 is SGHRS and CDR2 is YFSETQ. Trimming removed 2 bases at V and 5 bases at J, with 13 bases between. The CDR3 has 15 amino acids. The CDR3, as DNA: TGCGCCAGCAGCTTAACCAGGGGACGAACCGGGGAGCTGTTTTTT. Translation gives CASSLTRGRTGELFF. The whole variable domain, remainder taken from reference TRBV5-1 and TRBJ2-2, is KAGVTQTPRYLIKTRGQQVTLSCSPISGHRSVSWYQQTPGQGLQFLFEYFSETQRNKGNFPGRFSGRQFSNSRSEMNVSTLELGDSALYLCASSLTRGRTGELFFGEGSRLTVL.

The rearrangement links TRBV6-5 to TRBJ2-7; 7 bases map to TRBD2. The CDR3 loop spans 15 amino acids. Germline V gives CDR1 MNHEY, CDR2 SVGAGI. Unmatched junction bases numbered 15, after V lost 9 bases and J lost 4 bases. In DNA, the CDR3 is TGTGCCAGTGGGTCAGGAGGGGAGGGCTTATACGAGCAGTACTTC. This sequence encodes CASGSGGEGLYEQYF.

This clone was recorded once. This sequence joins TRBV7-9 and TRBJ1-2, with D unresolved. This CDR3 region has 13 residues. Germline values: CDR1 SEHNR, CDR2 FQNEAQ (reference sequence). V lost 3 bases, J lost 6 bases, and 11 bases lay in between. CDR3 loop: CASSFGFLDGYTF. The CDR3 nucleotides read TGTGCCAGCAGCTTCGGGTTTCTCGATGGCTACACCTTC.

The chain joins TRBV6-5 to TRBJ1-4, with D perhaps TRBD1 (6 bases). CDR3 size: 15 residues. Germline loops: CDR1 MNHEY, CDR2 SVGAGI. The V gene lost 6 bases and the J gene lost 8 bases, with 19 bases spanning the gap. CDR3 amino acids: CASSNLRGWSEKLFF. In nucleotides, the CDR3 is TGTGCCAGCAGCAATCTCAGGGGTTGGTCCGAAAAACTGTTTTTT.

V and J are TRBV5-8 and TRBJ2-7, with D maybe TRBD2 (5 bases). The CDR3 totals 14 residues. Germline V gene sequence: CDR1 SGHTS, CDR2 YDEGEE. V lost 0 bases and J lost 0, with 7 bases in between. CDR3 bases: TGTGCCAGCAGCTTGGCGGGAAGCTCCTACGAGCAGTACTTC. It codes for CASSLAGSSYEQYF.

The rearrangement uses TRBV10-2 and TRBJ2-1; TRBD1 matches 8 bases. The V and J ends lost 9 bases and 4 bases, in that order; junction bases with no gene match: 11. The CDR3 sequence is 15 residues long. Germline-derived CDR1 and CDR2 are WSHSY and SAAADI. The CDR3 region is CASGRGTGVYNEQFF. The CDR3 DNA reads as TGCGCCAGTGGACGGGGGACAGGAGTATACAATGAGCAGTTCTTC.

This chain uses TRBV2 with TRBJ2-5, with D possibly TRBD1 on 6 matching bases. In germline, CDR1 is SNHLY, CDR2 FYNNEI. Trimming pared 3 bases from V and 5 bases from J, leaving 10 bases between. The CDR3 totals 13 residues. The CDR3, as DNA: TGTGCCAGCAGTGATCCAGGGGTGGAGACCCAGTACTTC. Translation: CASSDPGVETQYF.

The rearrangement uses TRBV29-1 and TRBJ2-7, with TRBD2 matching 14 bases. The CDR3 extends over 14 amino acids. The germline gives CDR1 SQVTM, CDR2 ANQGSEA. Trimming took 1 base from V and 10 from J; bases not matched to a gene: 6. The CDR3 nucleotides read TGCAGCGTTGAAGGGGGGACTAGCGGGAGTTTTCAGTACTTC. Encoded protein: CSVEGGTSGSFQYF.

This chain joins TRBV27 and TRBJ2-7, with 8 bases that match TRBD1. This CDR3 is 15 amino acids long. The ends lost 4 bases at V and 3 bases at J; junction bases unmatched: 8. CDR1 is MNHEY, CDR2 SMNVEV, per germline (reference sequence). CDR3 sequence reads: CASSSGDRPNYEQYF. CDR3 DNA sequence: TGTGCCAGCAGTTCCGGGGACAGGCCAAACTACGAGCAGTACTTC.

The chain joins TRBV5-1 to TRBJ2-2; TRBD2 agrees at 13 bases. CDR1 SGHRS and CDR2 YFSETQ come from the germline V gene. The CDR3 totals 16 residues. The ends lost 4 bases at V and 3 bases at J; junction bases unmatched: 3. This CDR3 is CASSGTSGKYTGELFF. In DNA, the CDR3 is TGCGCCAGCAGCGGGACTAGCGGGAAGTACACCGGGGAGCTGTTTTTT.